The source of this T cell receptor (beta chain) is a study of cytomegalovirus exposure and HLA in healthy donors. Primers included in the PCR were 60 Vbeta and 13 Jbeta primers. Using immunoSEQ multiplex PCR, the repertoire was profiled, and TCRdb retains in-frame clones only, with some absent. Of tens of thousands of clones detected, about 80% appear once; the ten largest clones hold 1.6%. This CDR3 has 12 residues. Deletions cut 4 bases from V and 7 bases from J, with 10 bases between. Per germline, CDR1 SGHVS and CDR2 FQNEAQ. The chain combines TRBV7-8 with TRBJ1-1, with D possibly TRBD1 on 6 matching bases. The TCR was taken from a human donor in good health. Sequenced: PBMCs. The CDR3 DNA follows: TGTGCCAGCAGCTCATGGACAGATGAAGCTTTCTTT. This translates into CASSSWTDEAFF.